Listed here are 5 T cell receptor beta chains from one sample, sequenced in a study of blood T cell repertoires in COVID-19 (TCRdb year 2020). Libraries were built with the immunoSEQ multiplex PCR assay. TCRdb stores this immuneACCESS table with in-frame sequences only. Part of the clones is absent; in the studies checked, under half of the shortfall reflects unresolved V genes, and no reason is known for the rest. The sample records 80,000 to 130,000 clones, about nine tenths of which are singletons. More than 0.85% of the sample is held by the ten biggest clonotypes. Sequencing was done on a sample of peripheral blood. The receptors originated from a man in his sixties with acute or convalescent COVID-19.

This clone was seen just once. The rearrangement uses TRBV27 and TRBJ2-1; 9 bases are shared with TRBD1. CDR1 is MNHEY, CDR2 SMNVEV, per germline (reference sequence). J was trimmed by 7 bases and V by 7 bases; bases with no gene match: 8. This CDR3 comprises 14 residues. The CDR3 loop is CASTRTGDLNEQFF. The CDR3, as DNA: TGTGCCAGCACCAGGACAGGGGACTTAAATGAGCAGTTCTTC.

Only one count was recorded for this clone. V gene TRBV9 combines with J gene TRBJ2-3, with D maybe TRBD1 (6 bases). Trimming pared 3 bases from V and 1 base from J, leaving 9 bases between. The CDR3 is 14 residues long. Germline V CDR1 and CDR2: SGDLS, YYNGEE. The CDR3 is CASSARTGTDTQYF. CDR3 coding DNA: TGTGCCAGCAGCGCCCGGACAGGCACAGATACGCAGTATTTT.

The genes are TRBV5-1 and TRBJ1-1; 9 nucleotides line up with TRBD1. CDR3 length: 16 amino acids. CDR1 SGHRS and CDR2 YFSETQ come from the germline V gene. Trimming took 4 bases from V and 2 from J; bases not matched to a gene: 9. The CDR3 DNA sequence: TGCGCCAGCAGCCGAGGGGGACAGGGAGGAAACACTGAAGCTTTCTTT. It translates to CASSRGGQGGNTEAFF.

This clone was counted between two and nine times. This chain's CDR3 is CASSQEAGTEYGYTF. CDR3 DNA: TGCGCCAGCAGCCAAGAGGCAGGGACAGAGTATGGCTACACCTTC. The chain is built from TRBV4-1 and TRBJ1-2, with 7 bases identical to TRBD1. Germline lookup yields CDR1 MGHRA and CDR2 YSYEKL. CDR3 size: 15 residues. Germline trimming cut 0 bases from V and 5 bases from J; bases unmatched to any gene: 6.

The genes are TRBV10-2 and TRBJ2-6, with 10 nucleotides matching TRBD1. Germline V CDR1 and CDR2: WSHSY, SAAADI. This CDR3 spans 17 amino acids. The trim removed 8 bases at V and 1 base at J, leaving 8 bases unmatched. The CDR3 DNA is TGCGCCAGCCGCCCGGGACAGGGGAGTTCTGGGGCCAACGTCCTGACTTTC. Translated, it gives CASRPGQGSSGANVLTF.